Below, 3 T cell receptor beta chains from the same sample are listed, as sequenced in a study of cytomegalovirus exposure and HLA in healthy donors. PCR used 60 Vbeta primers and 13 Jbeta primers. The method was immunoSEQ multiplex PCR; TCRdb's version includes in-frame clones alone and lacks a portion of them. The sample consists of 150,000 or so clones, approximately 71% of them appearing once. The specimen was PBMCs. These receptors were collected from a man aged 18 to 30 in good health and CMV-seropositive.

The V call is TRBV9, the J call TRBJ1-1; perhaps TRBD1 as D (6 bases). V shed 0 bases and J shed 5 bases, with 17 bases lying between them. Germline V gives CDR1 SGDLS, CDR2 YYNGEE. The CDR3 is made up of 16 amino acids. The CDR3 sequence: CASSVARDTSETEAFF. As DNA, the CDR3 is TGTGCCAGCAGCGTAGCCCGGGACACCTCGGAGACTGAAGCTTTCTTT.

The chain employs TRBV18 and TRBJ2-1; 8 bases fit TRBD2. The CDR3 spans 11 residues. Trimming removed 4 bases from V and 15 bases from J; junction bases left unmatched: 5. CDR1 and CDR2 (germline): KGHSH, LQKENI. This chain's CDR3 is CASSRAGDPFF. CDR3 nucleotide sequence: TGTGCCAGCTCACGAGCGGGAGACCCGTTCTTC.

V gene TRBV4-2 combines with J gene TRBJ1-1; D not certain. Germline V gene sequence: CDR1 LGHNA, CDR2 YNFKEQ. The CDR3 runs 16 residues. The V gene lost 2 bases and the J gene lost 5 bases, with 18 bases spanning the gap. CDR3 amino acids: CASSQKPMSDGTEAFF. The DNA of the CDR3 is TGTGCCAGCAGCCAAAAACCTATGTCCGACGGGACTGAAGCTTTCTTT.